What follows describes a single T cell receptor beta chain. This sample is part of a study of T cells in Graves' hyperthyroidism and ophthalmopathy. CDR3 length equals 14 residues. Deletions cut 3 bases from V and 3 bases from J, with 12 bases between. It was RNA transcripts that yielded the amplified TCR beta CDR3 regions. Researchers ran a first-round RT-PCR on the TCR CDR3 using the HTBI primer set. TCRdb re-called the multiplex PCR reads through MiXCR, storing one row per CDR3 protein. The profile shows 490,000 or so distinct CDR3 sequences, 22% of them singletons. The V gene is TRBV12-3 or TRBV12-4, the J gene TRBJ2-7; tentatively, D is TRBD2 (6 bases). Sequencing was carried out using blood. This clonotype was sampled from a woman in her sixties or seventies with Graves' ophthalmopathy. Here the CDR3 DNA reads TGTGCCAGCAGTTTGGGGACTCTATTCTACGAGCAGTACTTC. Its translation is CASSLGTLFYEQYF.